The 28 T cell receptor beta chains in this list originate from one sample, sequenced in a study of blood T cell repertoires in COVID-19. Sequenced by immunoSEQ multiplex PCR; TCRdb stores in-frame clones only, minus some. The data show 200,000 to 250,000 clones, more than 75% seen once. The sequencing input was peripheral blood. Every receptor here comes from a man in his fifties or sixties who had recovered from COVID-19.

The chain carries TRBV7-3 and TRBJ2-5; D call uncertain. Germline V gives CDR1 SGHTA, CDR2 FQGTGA. This CDR3 is 13 amino acids long. Trimming stripped 5 bases from V and 2 bases from J, with 9 bases between. The CDR3 region is CASSRAPQETQYF. The CDR3 nucleotides are TGTGCCAGCAGCCGCGCACCTCAAGAGACCCAGTACTTC.

The chain carries TRBV7-9 and TRBJ2-3; 9 bases agree with TRBD2. The CDR3 is 17 amino acids. The V and J ends lost 5 bases and 6 bases, in that order; junction bases with no gene match: 15. The germline gives CDR1 SEHNR, CDR2 FQNEAQ (reference sequence). The CDR3 reads CASSRLGGGAKADTQYF. The DNA of the CDR3 is TGTGCCAGCAGCCGCTTGGGCGGGGGGGCCAAGGCCGATACGCAGTATTTT.

The chain carries TRBV30 and TRBJ2-5; D remains unclear. The germline V gene has CDR1 GTSNPN and CDR2 SVGIG (reference sequence). The CDR3 is 12 amino acids. Trimming took off 5 bases at V and 4 bases at J, with 11 bases between the two ends. This CDR3 is CAWEFTGETQYF. CDR3 in DNA: TGTGCCTGGGAGTTCACGGGAGAGACCCAGTACTTC.

Written as DNA, the CDR3 is TGTGCCTGGAGTGTACATAACAGGGGGCATTACGAGCAGTACTTC. Translating gives CAWSVHNRGHYEQYF. This chain uses TRBV30 with TRBJ2-7; 9 bases agree with TRBD1. Germline trimming cut 0 bases from V and 4 bases from J; bases unmatched to any gene: 7. The germline gives CDR1 GTSNPN, CDR2 SVGIG (reference sequence). The CDR3 extends over 15 amino acids.

This chain's CDR3 is CASSPSGGTGYSPLHF. The CDR3 coding sequence is TGTGCCAGCAGCCCGTCCGGTGGGACAGGGTATTCACCCCTCCACTTT. This rearrangement joins TRBV7-9 to TRBJ1-6, with 9 bases that match TRBD1. CDR1 is SEHNR, CDR2 FQNEAQ, per germline (reference sequence). J gave up 8 bases and V 5 bases, and 10 bases lay outside the gene matches. The CDR3 covers 16 residues. Filled out from reference TRBV7-9 and TRBJ1-6, the complete variable domain reads DTGVSQNPRHKITKRGQNVTFRCDPISEHNRLYWYRQTLGQGPEFLTYFQNEAQLEKSRLLSDRFSAERPKGSFSTLEIQRTEQGDSAMYLCASSPSGGTGYSPLHFGNGTRLTVT.

This sequence joins TRBV18 and TRBJ1-2; TRBD1 aligns across 7 bases. Germline-derived CDR1 and CDR2 are KGHSH and LQKENI. The V gene end was trimmed by 3 bases and the J gene end by 3 bases; junction bases not matched to a gene: 4. This CDR3 comprises 14 residues. CDR3 sequence (DNA): TGTGCCAGCTCACCGGACAGGAGCGACTATGGCTACACCTTC. Protein: CASSPDRSDYGYTF.

The rearrangement links TRBV11-3 to TRBJ2-7; D is unclear. The CDR3 has 14 amino acids. CDR1 and CDR2 (germline): SGHNT, YENEEA. With 5 bases removed from V and 6 bases from J, the gap between germline ends came to 17 bases. DNA of the CDR3: TGTGCCAGCAGCCCGTATATACGATCGAGCGAGCAGTACTTC. Translated: CASSPYIRSSEQYF.

The V and J genes are TRBV18 and TRBJ2-3; 12 nucleotides match TRBD2. In germline, CDR1 is KGHSH, CDR2 LQKENI. This CDR3 is 16 amino acids long. The junction had 4 bases not matched to a gene; V was cut back by 3 bases and J by 3 bases. DNA for the CDR3: TGTGCCAGCTCACCTTGGACTAGCGGGAATACAGATACGCAGTATTTT. It is translated as CASSPWTSGNTDTQYF.

This sequence joins TRBV2 and TRBJ1-1, with TRBD1 as a possible D gene (5 bases). The ends were cut back, 6 bases at V and 2 bases at J, with 19 bases in the middle. CDR1 and CDR2 from the germline V gene are SNHLY and FYNNEI. The CDR3 has 16 residues. CDR3: CASSPLQGSQNTEAFF. The CDR3 DNA reads TGTGCCAGCAGCCCCCTCCAGGGAAGTCAAAACACTGAAGCTTTCTTT.

This chain's CDR3 is CASSPGQGTGYTF. CDR3 in DNA: TGTGCCAGCAGCCCGGGACAGGGAACAGGCTACACCTTC. V and J are TRBV7-8 and TRBJ1-2, with TRBD1 matching over 9 bases. CDR3 length equals 13 residues. With 5 bases clipped from V and 8 bases from J, the junction kept 6 bases outside the gene matches. Germline V gene data show CDR1 as SGHVS and CDR2 as FQNEAQ.

The V and J genes are TRBV5-4 and TRBJ1-6; 8 nucleotides agree with TRBD1. Germline CDR1 SGHNT, CDR2 YYREEE (reference sequence). The CDR3 loop spans 15 amino acids. Trimming took 0 bases from V and 8 from J; bases not matched to a gene: 4. The CDR3 spells CASSLAGTGDSPLHF. As DNA, the CDR3 is TGTGCCAGCAGCTTGGCGGGGACAGGAGATTCACCCCTCCACTTT.

This chain links TRBV29-1 with TRBJ2-7; TRBD2 is a possible D gene (6 bases). The germline gives CDR1 SQVTM, CDR2 ANQGSEA. V was clipped by 4 bases and J by 3 bases, with 7 bases between them. The CDR3 has 11 residues. The DNA of the CDR3 is TGCAGCGTTGGGAGGGGCTACGAGCAGTACTTC. It translates to CSVGRGYEQYF.

The CDR3: CASSQGFNQPQHF. The CDR3 DNA follows: TGTGCCAGTTCACAGGGTTTCAATCAGCCCCAGCATTTT. The chain combines TRBV19 with TRBJ1-5, with D tentatively TRBD1 (6 bases). CDR3 size: 13 residues. The germline V and J ends were trimmed by 8 bases and 3 bases, with 11 bases remaining between them. Germline V gene data show CDR1 as LNHDA and CDR2 as SQIVND (reference sequence).

The rearrangement uses TRBV1 and TRBJ1-2; TRBD1 is taken as the D call from the table, unchecked against the DNA. TRBV1 is labeled a pseudogene. CDR3 length: 19 residues. The chain's CDR3 is CTSSPLTGGTTRILHGYTF. The DNA of the CDR3 is TGCACCAGCAGCCCCTTAACAGGGGGAACAACCCGGATACTCCATGGCTACACCTTC.

This chain links TRBV7-2 with TRBJ1-5; D is ambiguous. The CDR3 has 16 amino acids. V was shortened by 3 bases and J by 2 bases, with 14 bases between the two germline ends. Germline values: CDR1 SGHTA, CDR2 FQGNSA. The CDR3 protein is CASSFNGEGGNQPQHF. In DNA, the CDR3 is TGTGCCAGCAGCTTTAACGGGGAAGGAGGCAATCAGCCCCAGCATTTT.

The chain recombines TRBV18 with TRBJ2-3; TRBD2 matches 7 bases. This CDR3 spans 14 amino acids. Germline lookup yields CDR1 KGHSH and CDR2 LQKENI. Trimming removed 6 bases from V and 5 bases from J; junction bases left unmatched: 8. The CDR3, as DNA: TGTGCCAGCTCGCAACAAGCGGGGAGAGATACGCAGTATTTT. Translation: CASSQQAGRDTQYF.

The rearrangement uses TRBV6-5 and TRBJ1-1; D might be TRBD1 (6 bases). This CDR3 region has 15 residues. Trimming removed 7 bases from V and 1 base from J, with 16 bases in between. CDR1 MNHEY and CDR2 SVGAGI come from the germline V gene. In DNA form, the CDR3 reads TGTGCCAGCAAGTCCGGGGGGCCTACGAACACTGAAGCTTTCTTT. Its translation: CASKSGGPTNTEAFF.

J is TRBJ2-3 and V is TRBV6-2 or TRBV6-3; TRBD2 aligns across 9 bases. CDR1 and CDR2 from the germline V gene are MNHEY and SVGEGT. V gave up 2 bases and J gave up 0 bases; unmatched junction bases: 6. This CDR3 is built from 17 residues. For the CDR3, the DNA is TGTGCCAGCAGTTACCCCACTAGCGGGCTCAGCACAGATACGCAGTATTTT. Translating gives CASSYPTSGLSTDTQYF.

J is TRBJ2-3 and V is TRBV7-7; D is ambiguous. This CDR3 is 14 amino acids long. Trimming removed 1 base from V and 2 bases from J, with 7 bases in between. Germline V gene lookup returns CDR1 SSHAT and CDR2 FNYEAQ (reference sequence). This CDR3 is CASSLGLNTDTQYF. The CDR3 nucleotides are TGTGCCAGCAGCTTAGGGCTGAACACAGATACGCAGTATTTT.

V gene TRBV15 combines with J gene TRBJ1-2; 7 bases align to TRBD1. The CDR3 is 15 residues long. V dropped 5 bases and J dropped 2; count of bases not matched to a gene: 8. CDR1 and CDR2 from the germline V gene are LNHNV and YYDKDF (reference sequence). The DNA of the CDR3 is TGTGCCACCAGCGGACCCCGGGACAGCAACTATGGCTACACCTTC. Translated, it gives CATSGPRDSNYGYTF. The whole variable domain, remainder taken from reference TRBV15 and TRBJ1-2, is DAMVIQNPRYQVTQFGKPVTLSCSQTLNHNVMYWYQQKSSQAPKLLFHYYDKDFNNEADTPDNFQSRRPNTSFCFLDIRSPGLGDTAMYLCATSGPRDSNYGYTFGSGTRLTVV.

This chain links TRBV19 with TRBJ1-1; D unclear. V lost 6 bases to trimming and J lost 1 base, with 12 bases between them. Germline values: CDR1 LNHDA, CDR2 SQIVND (reference sequence). The CDR3 sequence is 14 residues long. Here the CDR3 reads CASSPWRGNTEAFF. For the CDR3, the DNA is TGTGCCAGTAGCCCGTGGCGCGGGAACACTGAAGCTTTCTTT.

V is TRBV18 and J is TRBJ1-3, with 10 bases that match TRBD1. Germline V lookup: CDR1 KGHSH, CDR2 LQKENI. The junction had 7 bases not matched to a gene; V was cut back by 6 bases and J by 8 bases. The CDR3 extends over 14 amino acids. In DNA, the CDR3 is TGTGCCAGCTCCCCCGGGACAGGGGCATACACCATATATTTT. Protein sequence: CASSPGTGAYTIYF.

J is TRBJ1-4 and V is TRBV30; D not resolved. V shed 8 bases and J shed 0 bases, with 10 bases lying between them. The CDR3 is 13 residues long. Germline V gene data show CDR1 as GTSNPN and CDR2 as SVGIG (reference sequence). As DNA, the CDR3 is TGTGCCGGTAGTTTTGCAACTAATGAAAAACTGTTTTTT. Protein: CAGSFATNEKLFF.

The chain combines TRBV6-5 with TRBJ1-5; 10 bases align to TRBD1. The germline V gene encodes CDR1 MNHEY and CDR2 SVGAGI. This CDR3 has 15 residues. V was clipped by 5 bases and J by 1 base; unmatched bases: 2. CDR3 sequence: CASSRQGASNQPQHF. CDR3 nucleotide sequence: TGTGCCAGCAGTCGACAGGGGGCCAGCAATCAGCCCCAGCATTTT.

V is TRBV6-5 and J is TRBJ1-5; D is unresolved. CDR1 is MNHEY and CDR2 is SVGAGI in the germline V gene. The CDR3 spans 16 residues. The ends were cut back, 0 bases at V and 3 bases at J, with 12 bases in the middle. The CDR3 sequence is CASSYSIRQDNQPQHF. Here the CDR3 DNA reads TGTGCCAGCAGTTACTCGATACGTCAGGACAATCAGCCCCAGCATTTT.

The CDR3 is CASSPPGGAGVGNTIYF. The CDR3 nucleotides are TGTGCCAGCTCACCACCGGGAGGGGCAGGTGTCGGAAACACCATATATTTT. V usage is TRBV18 and J usage is TRBJ1-3, with a tentative D call TRBD1 (5 bases). Germline V gene sequence: CDR1 KGHSH, CDR2 LQKENI. Trimming took off 0 bases at V and 4 bases at J, with 16 bases between the two ends. The CDR3 has 17 residues.

V and J are TRBV5-5 and TRBJ2-7; D perhaps matches TRBD1 (6 bases). This CDR3 has 16 residues. V was cut by 4 bases and J by 2 bases, with 19 bases left in between. Germline V gene data show CDR1 as SGHKS and CDR2 as YYEKEE (reference sequence). The CDR3 reads CASSHDWGTLPYEQYF. The DNA for the CDR3 is TGTGCCAGCAGCCACGATTGGGGGACACTTCCCTACGAGCAGTACTTC.

The rearrangement uses TRBV19 and TRBJ2-3; 7 bases map to TRBD1. CDR3 length: 13 amino acids. V was pared by 3 bases and J by 7 bases, with 4 bases of the junction left unmatched. From germline, CDR1 is LNHDA and CDR2 SQIVND (reference sequence). CDR3: CASSIPGQYTQYF. CDR3 nucleotides: TGTGCCAGTAGTATCCCGGGACAGTATACGCAGTATTTT.